This is a list of T cell receptor beta chains from one sample in a study of CD8 T cells in Susac syndrome. MiXCR, applied by TCRdb to the immunoSEQ multiplex PCR reads, yields one record per CDR3 protein. The sample includes roughly 120,000 distinct CDR3 sequences, over 85% of them seen just once. Sequenced material: CD8+ T cells from PBMCs. The receptor source for this set is a human donor with multiple sclerosis. CDR3s include the opening cysteine and the closing phenylalanine or tryptophan. The order of the fields is J gene, D gene, clone size, V gene, CDR3 DNA, CDR3 protein. A D gene is named only where the DNA matches it firmly. The size entry is marked missing in some rows and otherwise reads once, few, many or a size class.

J: TRBJ2-2; D: TRBD1; size: NA; V: TRBV4-1; DNA: TGCGCCAGCAGCCAAGATGGGACAGGGTCGGTCGGGGAGCTGTTTTTT; CDR3: CASSQDGTGSVGELFF
J: TRBJ1-4; D: TRBD1; size: NA; V: TRBV20-1; DNA: TGCAGTGCTAGAACAGGGGCAACTAATGAAAAACTGTTTTTT; CDR3: CSARTGATNEKLFF
J: TRBJ1-3; D: NA; size: NA; V: TRBV20-1; DNA: TGCAGTGTATACTCTGGAAACACCATATATTTT; CDR3: CSVYSGNTIYF
J: TRBJ2-1; D: NA; size: NA; V: TRBV28; DNA: TGTGCCAGCAGTCTCTTGGGCCCCTCCTACAATGAGCAGTTCTTC; CDR3: CASSLLGPSYNEQFF
J: TRBJ2-3; D: NA; size: NA; V: TRBV20-1; DNA: TGCAGTGCTAGGGGGCTAGCAGTGAGCACAGATACGCAGTATTTT; CDR3: CSARGLAVSTDTQYF
J: TRBJ2-1; D: TRBD2; size: NA; V: TRBV5-1; DNA: TGCGCCAGCAGCTTGGGGGGACTAGCGGGGCCCTGGGATGAGCAGTTCTTC; CDR3: CASSLGGLAGPWDEQFF
J: TRBJ1-4; D: NA; size: NA; V: TRBV29-1; DNA: TGCAGCGTTCGCCGGGCCGCAACTAATGAAAAACTGTTTTTT; CDR3: CSVRRAATNEKLFF
J: TRBJ2-6; D: NA; size: NA; V: TRBV28; DNA: TGTGCCACCATGATTCGGGACCGGAGCTCTGGGGCCAACGTCCTGACTTTC; CDR3: CATMIRDRSSGANVLTF
J: TRBJ1-2; D: NA; size: NA; V: TRBV19; DNA: TGTGCCAGTAGTCTCCTGGGGGAGGATGGCTACACCTTC; CDR3: CASSLLGEDGYTF
J: TRBJ2-2; D: NA; size: few; V: TRBV12-3/TRBV12-4; DNA: TGTGCCAGCAGTTTGGGGGTGAGCGGGGAGCTGTTTTTT; CDR3: CASSLGVSGELFF
J: TRBJ2-4; D: NA; size: NA; V: TRBV27; DNA: TGTGCCAGCAGTTTGTCGGGAGCGGCCAAAAACATTCAGTACTTC; CDR3: CASSLSGAAKNIQYF
J: TRBJ2-3; D: NA; size: NA; V: TRBV2; DNA: TGTGCCAGCAGTGAAAGCCGTACGTCAGATACGCAGTATTTT; CDR3: CASSESRTSDTQYF
J: TRBJ1-1; D: NA; size: NA; V: TRBV9; DNA: TGTGCCAGCAGCCCCACCCTATCCGGGAACACTGAAGCTTTCTTT; CDR3: CASSPTLSGNTEAFF
J: TRBJ2-1; D: TRBD2; size: NA; V: TRBV7-9; DNA: TGTGCCAGCAGCCCTAGCGGGAGAGGGTACAATGAGCAGTTCTTC; CDR3: CASSPSGRGYNEQFF
J: TRBJ2-7; D: NA; size: NA; V: TRBV20-1; DNA: TGCAGTGCTAGAGATTGGACCGCCTACGAGCAGTACTTC; CDR3: CSARDWTAYEQYF
J: TRBJ2-1; D: NA; size: NA; V: TRBV13; DNA: TGTGCCAGCAGCGGGGGGGGCGTCAACTCCTACAATGAGCAGTTCTTC; CDR3: CASSGGGVNSYNEQFF
J: TRBJ2-3; D: NA; size: NA; V: TRBV20-1; DNA: TGCAGTGCTAGAGACCCTCCTGATACGCAGTATTTT; CDR3: CSARDPPDTQYF